This TCR beta chain was obtained from a study of patients and donors after allogeneic stem cell transplantation. V was clipped by 4 bases and J by 6 bases; unmatched bases: 8. The V gene's germline CDR1 is SGHRS and CDR2 YFSETQ. CDR3 length: 14 residues. MiXCR, run by TCRdb on the RT-PCR reads, gives a single entry per CDR3 protein. The repertoire consists of approximately 140,000 distinct CDR3 sequences, with 37% occurring once and the leading ten covering 50%. This receptor was identified in a human donor who was either an allogeneic HSCT recipient or a stem cell or donor lymphocyte infusion donor (not recorded which). It is not recorded whose cells these are; they may come from a transplant donor. Source material: blood, either unsorted or a sorted T cell fraction (not recorded which). The chain carries TRBV5-1 and TRBJ2-3, with 7 bases fitting TRBD1. The CDR3 nucleotides read TGCGCCAGCAGCACCGGACAGGTTTACGATACGCAGTATTTT. The encoded protein is CASSTGQVYDTQYF.